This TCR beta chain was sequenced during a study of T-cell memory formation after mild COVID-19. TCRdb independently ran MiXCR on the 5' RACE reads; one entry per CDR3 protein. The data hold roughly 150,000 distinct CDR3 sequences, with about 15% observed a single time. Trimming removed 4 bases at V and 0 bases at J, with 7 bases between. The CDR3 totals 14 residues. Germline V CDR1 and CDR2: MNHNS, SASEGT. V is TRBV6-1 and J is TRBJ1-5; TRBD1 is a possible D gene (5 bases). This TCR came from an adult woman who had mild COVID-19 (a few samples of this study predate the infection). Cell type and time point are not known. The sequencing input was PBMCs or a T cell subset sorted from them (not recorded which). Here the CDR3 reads CASSGQYSNQPQHF. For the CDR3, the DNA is TGTGCCAGCAGTGGACAGTATAGCAATCAGCCCCAGCATTTT.